The rows below give T cell receptor beta chains drawn from one sample of a study of shared clonotypes between healthy human individuals. TCRdb keeps only in-frame clones here, not all; method: immunoSEQ multiplex PCR. The data hold about 1 million clones, with more than 65% observed a single time. Sequenced: memory CD4+ T cells sorted from blood. Receptors were obtained from a man aged 18 to 29 in good health. CDR3s include the opening cysteine and the closing phenylalanine or tryptophan. A D gene is named only where the DNA matches it firmly. Expanded clones get a size class; other rows say once, few or many, or leave the size out.

TRBJ2-3 | TRBD2 | once | TRBV10-3 | CATGLSGGSTDTQYF | TGTGCCACAGGCCTTAGCGGGGGCAGCACAGATACGCAGTATTTT
TRBJ1-1 | NA | NA | TRBV28 | CASSLFSRHQNTEAFF | TGTGCCAGCAGTTTATTTTCGCGACATCAGAACACTGAAGCTTTCTTT
TRBJ2-2 | NA | NA | TRBV6-6 | CASSYSSGFGGELFF | TGTGCCAGCAGTTACTCGTCCGGATTCGGAGGGGAGCTGTTTTTT
TRBJ1-1 | NA | NA | TRBV7-8 | CASSLPPDTEAFF | TGTGCCAGCAGCTTACCCCCCGACACTGAAGCTTTCTTT
TRBJ2-1 | TRBD1 | NA | TRBV6-1 | CASRGQVSYNEQFF | TGTGCCAGCAGGGGACAGGTTTCTTACAATGAGCAGTTCTTC
TRBJ2-3 | TRBD2 | NA | TRBV7-2 | CASSTGLAGGPGADTQYF | TGTGCCAGCAGCACTGGACTAGCGGGAGGCCCAGGAGCAGATACGCAGTATTTT
TRBJ1-2 | NA | NA | TRBV2 | CASSAQGWDGYTF | TGTGCCAGCAGCGCCCAGGGGTGGGATGGCTACACCTTC
TRBJ2-1 | NA | NA | TRBV5-4 | CASSLVLLDEQFF | TGTGCCAGCAGCTTGGTCCTGCTCGATGAGCAGTTCTTC
TRBJ2-3 | NA | NA | TRBV2 | CASSEFGLPTDTQYF | TGTGCCAGCAGCGAGTTCGGACTCCCCACAGATACGCAGTATTTT
TRBJ1-1 | TRBD1 | NA | TRBV5-1 | CASSDPGQGMGTEAFF | TGCGCCAGCAGCGATCCGGGACAGGGAATGGGCACTGAAGCTTTCTTT
TRBJ2-7 | TRBD2 | once | TRBV7-2 | CASSLGLAGTTGEQYF | TGTGCCAGCAGCTTGGGACTAGCGGGGACAACGGGGGAGCAGTACTTC
TRBJ2-3 | TRBD1 | NA | TRBV2 | CASAGQVTDTQYF | TGTGCCAGCGCGGGACAGGTCACAGATACGCAGTATTTT
TRBJ1-2 | NA | NA | TRBV30 | CAWSVLYLGYTF | TGTGCCTGGAGTGTACTTTACCTTGGCTACACCTTC
TRBJ2-3 | NA | NA | TRBV7-2 | CARTGNTDTQYF | TGTGCCAGGACGGGGAACACAGATACGCAGTATTTT
TRBJ1-1 | NA | NA | TRBV28 | CASTSPGVTKAFF | TGTGCCAGCACGTCCCCCGGCGTTACCAAAGCTTTCTTT